This entry describes one T cell receptor (beta chain). Germline-derived CDR1 and CDR2 are SGHAT and FQNNGV. Trimming took 5 bases from V and 0 from J, leaving 16 bases between them. The CDR3 has 16 residues. The method was immunoSEQ multiplex PCR; TCRdb's version includes in-frame clones alone and lacks a portion of them. The sample records roughly 45,000 clones, around 86% being singletons. This specimen comes from a study of blood T cell repertoires in COVID-19. The genes are TRBV11-2 and TRBJ1-1, with D possibly matching TRBD1 (5 bases). This TCR was sampled from a human donor in a cohort sampled during active COVID-19. The sample taken for sequencing was peripheral blood. DNA of the CDR3: TGTGCCAGCAGCCCTGGGGCCTGGGGCTTGAACACTGAAGCTTTCTTT. Protein product: CASSPGAWGLNTEAFF.